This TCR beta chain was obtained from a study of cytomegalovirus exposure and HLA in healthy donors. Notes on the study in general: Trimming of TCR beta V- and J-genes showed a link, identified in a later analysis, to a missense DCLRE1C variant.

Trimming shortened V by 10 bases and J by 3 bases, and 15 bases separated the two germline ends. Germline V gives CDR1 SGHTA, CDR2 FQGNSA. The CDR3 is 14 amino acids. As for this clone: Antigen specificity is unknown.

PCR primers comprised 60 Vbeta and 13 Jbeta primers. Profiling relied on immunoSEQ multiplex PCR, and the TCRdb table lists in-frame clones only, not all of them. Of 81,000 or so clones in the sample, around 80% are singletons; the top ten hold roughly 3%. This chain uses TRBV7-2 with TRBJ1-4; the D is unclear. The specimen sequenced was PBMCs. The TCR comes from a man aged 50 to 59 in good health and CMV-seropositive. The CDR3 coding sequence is TGTGCCACGCCGGTTGGAGGGTCTAATGAAAAACTGTTTTTT. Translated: CATPVGGSNEKLFF.